This T cell receptor (beta chain) was identified during a study of Graves' ophthalmopathy and Graves' hyperthyroidism. In regard to this clonotype: The antigen remains undetermined.

RNA served as the template for amplifying TCR beta CDR3 regions. HTBI-primed first-round RT-PCR preceded second-round multiplex PCR. TCRdb recomputed calls from the multiplex PCR reads with MiXCR, one row per CDR3 protein. The repertoire holds roughly 1.1 million distinct CDR3 sequences, with less than 45% as singletons. The germline V and J ends were trimmed by 2 bases and 0 bases, with 8 bases remaining between them. CDR3 length: 15 amino acids. Germline V gives CDR1 MDHEN, CDR2 SYDVKM. Pregnant or lactating patients and those with other autoimmune diseases or uncontrolled infections were excluded. Clinicians diagnosed using symptoms, serum thyroxine, TRAb, thyroid ultrasound and orbital computed tomography. Study-wide points: Detected in blood as well were most expanded thyroid clonotypes with frequency above 0.001.

This receptor was identified in an adult man with Graves' hyperthyroidism. The sample taken for sequencing was peripheral blood or thyroid tissue (not recorded which). The V gene is TRBV28, the J gene TRBJ1-3; D is unclear. CDR3 sequence (DNA): TGTGCCAGCAGTTTAAATACAGTCTCTGGAAACACCATATATTTT. Amino acid sequence: CASSLNTVSGNTIYF. The full variable domain, rest sourced from reference TRBV28 and TRBJ1-3, is DVKVTQSSRYLVKRTGEKVFLECVQDMDHENMFWYRQDPGLGLRLIYFSYDVKMKEKGDIPEGYSVSREKKERFSLILESASTNQTSMYLCASSLNTVSGNTIYFGEGSWLTVV.